This T cell receptor (beta chain) was found in a study of blood T cell repertoires in COVID-19. Only in-frame clones appear in the TCRdb table, and some are missing; sequencing was by immunoSEQ multiplex PCR. Of 150,000 or so clones listed, 84% are singletons. CDR1 is SGHDN, CDR2 FVKESK, per germline. With V trimmed by 3 bases and J by 7 bases, 8 bases remained unmatched. CDR3 length equals 15 residues. This chain joins TRBV14 and TRBJ2-7; 11 nucleotides align to TRBD1. The TCR was taken from a human donor in a cohort sampled during active COVID-19. What was sequenced was peripheral blood. The CDR3 DNA sequence: TGTGCCAGCAGCCATCTAGGACAGGGGGCAGGGGAGCAGTACTTC. The encoded protein is CASSHLGQGAGEQYF.